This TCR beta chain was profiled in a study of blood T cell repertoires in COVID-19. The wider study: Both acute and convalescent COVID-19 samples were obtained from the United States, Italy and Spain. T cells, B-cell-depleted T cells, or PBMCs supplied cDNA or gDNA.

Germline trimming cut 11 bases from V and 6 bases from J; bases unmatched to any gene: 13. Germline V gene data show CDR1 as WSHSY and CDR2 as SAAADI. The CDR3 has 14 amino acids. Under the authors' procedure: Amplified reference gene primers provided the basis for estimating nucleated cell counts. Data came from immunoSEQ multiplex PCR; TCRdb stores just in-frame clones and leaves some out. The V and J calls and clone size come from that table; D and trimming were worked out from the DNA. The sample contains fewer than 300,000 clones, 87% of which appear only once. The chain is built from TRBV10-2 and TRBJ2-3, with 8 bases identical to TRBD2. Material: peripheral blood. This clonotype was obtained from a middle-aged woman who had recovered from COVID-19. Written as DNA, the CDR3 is TGCGCCGCCTTAGCGGGGCCTAAGGTGGATACGCAGTATTTT. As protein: CAALAGPKVDTQYF.